The rows below give T cell receptor beta chains drawn from one sample of a study of T cells in Graves' hyperthyroidism and ophthalmopathy. TCRdb used MiXCR to reprocess the multiplex PCR reads, holding one entry per CDR3 protein. Here the sample spans around 340,000 distinct CDR3 sequences, approximately 18% being singletons. The source material was blood. These TCRs come from a woman between 35 and 50 years old with Graves' ophthalmopathy. CDR3s include the opening cysteine and the closing phenylalanine or tryptophan. The order of the fields is D gene, clone size, V gene, J gene, CDR3 protein, CDR3 DNA. A D gene is named only where the DNA matches it firmly. The size field reads once, few, many or a size class.

d_call: TRBD1
clone_size: many
v_call: TRBV28
j_call: TRBJ1-1
cdr3_aa: CASSLGRRTGDLFEAFF
cdr3_nt: TGTGCCAGCAGTTTGGGCCGCCGGACAGGGGATTTATTTGAAGCTTTCTTT

d_call: .
clone_size: many
v_call: TRBV29-1
j_call: TRBJ2-5
cdr3_aa: CSVTPGETQYF
cdr3_nt: TGCAGCGTCACCCCGGGGGAGACCCAGTACTTC

d_call: .
clone_size: many
v_call: TRBV6-5
j_call: TRBJ2-7
cdr3_aa: CASGRSSYEQYF
cdr3_nt: TGTGCCAGCGGTAGGAGCTCCTACGAGCAGTACTTC

d_call: TRBD1
clone_size: many
v_call: TRBV7-9
j_call: TRBJ1-2
cdr3_aa: CASSRGQDESYGYTF
cdr3_nt: TGTGCCAGCAGCCGGGGACAGGACGAATCCTATGGCTACACCTTC

d_call: .
clone_size: few
v_call: TRBV2
j_call: TRBJ1-6
cdr3_aa: CASSSGAQSYSPLHF
cdr3_nt: TGTGCCAGCAGCTCCGGGGCCCAAAGCTATTCACCCCTCCACTTT

d_call: .
clone_size: many
v_call: TRBV29-1
j_call: TRBJ1-1
cdr3_aa: CSVADTNTEAFF
cdr3_nt: TGCAGCGTAGCCGACACCAACACTGAAGCTTTCTTT

d_call: .
clone_size: many
v_call: TRBV20-1
j_call: TRBJ1-5
cdr3_aa: CSVSLGDSQPQHF
cdr3_nt: TGCAGTGTTAGCTTGGGGGATTCTCAGCCCCAGCATTTT

d_call: .
clone_size: many
v_call: TRBV27
j_call: TRBJ2-7
cdr3_aa: CASNRGGGASEQYF
cdr3_nt: TGTGCCAGCAACCGAGGAGGGGGCGCTTCCGAGCAGTACTTC

d_call: .
clone_size: many
v_call: TRBV6-2/TRBV6-3
j_call: TRBJ2-7
cdr3_aa: CASTDGVGQYF
cdr3_nt: TGTGCCAGCACTGATGGGGTCGGGCAGTACTTC

d_call: TRBD2
clone_size: many
v_call: TRBV12-3/TRBV12-4
j_call: TRBJ2-7
cdr3_aa: CASSASSGRAYEQYF
cdr3_nt: TGTGCCAGCAGCGCTTCTAGCGGGAGGGCCTACGAGCAGTACTTC

d_call: .
clone_size: few
v_call: TRBV30
j_call: TRBJ2-5
cdr3_aa: CAWRGIGQGTQYF
cdr3_nt: TGTGCCTGGAGGGGGATCGGCCAAGGGACCCAGTACTTC

d_call: TRBD1
clone_size: many
v_call: TRBV2
j_call: TRBJ1-1
cdr3_aa: CASSLGQGFRDTEAFF
cdr3_nt: TGTGCCAGCAGCCTGGGACAGGGGTTTCGAGACACTGAAGCTTTCTTT

d_call: .
clone_size: few
v_call: TRBV5-1
j_call: TRBJ1-1
cdr3_aa: CASSLVAAQNTEAFF
cdr3_nt: TGCGCCAGCAGCTTGGTGGCAGCGCAGAACACTGAAGCTTTCTTT

d_call: TRBD1
clone_size: many
v_call: TRBV10-2
j_call: TRBJ1-1
cdr3_aa: CASTPLTGLGTEAFF
cdr3_nt: TGCGCCAGCACGCCCTTGACAGGGCTGGGCACTGAAGCTTTCTTT

d_call: .
clone_size: many
v_call: TRBV28
j_call: TRBJ1-2
cdr3_aa: CASSYRGTKVRDYTF
cdr3_nt: TGTGCCAGCAGCTACCGAGGGACAAAGGTTCGGGACTACACCTTC

d_call: .
clone_size: many
v_call: TRBV6-5
j_call: TRBJ2-7
cdr3_aa: CASSYGPLDEQYF
cdr3_nt: TGTGCCAGCAGTTACGGTCCCTTAGACGAGCAGTACTTC

d_call: TRBD1
clone_size: many
v_call: TRBV28
j_call: TRBJ1-2
cdr3_aa: CASSTRLGTGEANYGYTF
cdr3_nt: TGTGCCAGCAGTACACGTCTAGGGACAGGAGAAGCTAACTATGGCTACACCTTC